This T cell receptor beta chain was sequenced in a study of high-grade serous ovarian cancer treatment subgroups listed by TCRdb under 2021. Looking at the study overall: A mean of around 15,000 reads and 7,500 or so unique TCR beta rearrangements per sample was generated by sequencing. In total there were approximately 82 samples, since every patient provided one primary tumor sample and two metastatic tumor samples. The study examined TCR beta repertoires in high-grade serous ovarian cancer patients who were grouped under a laparoscopic triage algorithm by complete gross resection or by neoadjuvant chemotherapy response. Of the approximately 30 patients in the cohort, around 10 had no residual disease after primary surgery (R0), around 10 were excellent NACT responders, and around 10 were poor NACT responders.

What the work shows at the level of the full study, not this receptor alone: Repertoire similarity between tumors from the same patient ranged from about 0.1 to 0.8, while tumors from different patients showed almost no similarity. Spatial information was not captured by bulk tumor TCR sequencing, so insight into HGSC tumor complexity and diversity was limited. TCR repertoire analyses focused on CDR3; CDR1 and CDR2 were not analyzed. TCR clonal relatedness showed a positive correlation with neoantigen level and a trend toward positive correlation with copy number variation and mutation load from whole-genome sequencing.

The roughly 100 tumor samples underwent high-throughput TCR profiling with ImmunoSEQ. In the original analysis: Repertoire diversity metrics included richness (unique productive sequences), clonality, evenness and relatedness; Bhattacharyya coefficient assessed similarity between samples. Conclusions stayed consistent in a sensitivity analysis that left out TCRs with fewer than two reads. TCRdb provides this immuneACCESS table in a form limited to in-frame rearrangements. Some clones are lacking; in checked studies, under half of them reflect an unresolved V gene, and why the rest are absent is not known. The V and J calls and clone size are taken from that table; D and trimming were inferred from the DNA. The sample data list approximately 1,000 clones, and less than 85% of these were observed just once. Around 6% of the sample is taken by the ten largest. Tumor samples were collected prior to definitive surgery or chemotherapy. The MD Anderson Biospecimen Extraction Resource handled genomic DNA extraction, while the MD Anderson Cancer Genomics Laboratory carried out the TCR sequencing.

Concerning this clone itself: The target of this receptor is not known. There are no base qualities to consult, and no much larger clone falls within one base.

This receptor was identified in a human donor with high-grade serous ovarian cancer. Material: tumor tissue.

Here the CDR3 is given as CASSLTTNEKLFF. Here is the DNA: TGTGCCAGCAGCCTGACAACTAATGAAAAACTGTTTTTT. In this chain, TRBV6-5 is recombined with TRBJ1-4, with no reliable assignment of the D segment. The CDR3 runs 13 residues from the cysteine to the phenylalanine. Of the read, only the CDR3 DNA is kept; its 39 bases are in frame from base 1. A distance of 5 bases separates the germline ends of V and J, which lose 6 bases and 0 bases respectively. Sequences MNHEY (CDR1) and SVGAGI (CDR2) are obtained from the germline V gene.